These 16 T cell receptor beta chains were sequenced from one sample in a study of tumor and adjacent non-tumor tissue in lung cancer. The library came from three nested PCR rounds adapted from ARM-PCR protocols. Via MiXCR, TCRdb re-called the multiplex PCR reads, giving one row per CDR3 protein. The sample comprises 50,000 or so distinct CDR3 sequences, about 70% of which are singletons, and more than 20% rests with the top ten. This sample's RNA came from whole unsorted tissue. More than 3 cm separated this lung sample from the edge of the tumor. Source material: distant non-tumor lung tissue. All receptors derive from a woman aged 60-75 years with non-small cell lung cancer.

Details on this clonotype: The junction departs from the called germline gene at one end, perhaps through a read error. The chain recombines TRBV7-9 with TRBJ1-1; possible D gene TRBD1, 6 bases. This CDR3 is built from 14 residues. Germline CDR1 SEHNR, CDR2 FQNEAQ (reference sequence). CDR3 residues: CASSLRQVNTEASF. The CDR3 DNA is TGTGCCAGCAGCTTGCGACAGGTCAACACTGAAGCTTCCTTT.

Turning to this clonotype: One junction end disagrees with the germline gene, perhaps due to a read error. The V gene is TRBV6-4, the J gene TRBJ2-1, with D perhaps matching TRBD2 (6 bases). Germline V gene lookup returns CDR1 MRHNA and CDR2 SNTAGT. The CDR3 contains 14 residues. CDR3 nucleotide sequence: TGTGTCAGCAGTGACTCTGGAGGGGTCAATGCGCAGTTCTTC. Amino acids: CVSSDSGGVNAQFF.

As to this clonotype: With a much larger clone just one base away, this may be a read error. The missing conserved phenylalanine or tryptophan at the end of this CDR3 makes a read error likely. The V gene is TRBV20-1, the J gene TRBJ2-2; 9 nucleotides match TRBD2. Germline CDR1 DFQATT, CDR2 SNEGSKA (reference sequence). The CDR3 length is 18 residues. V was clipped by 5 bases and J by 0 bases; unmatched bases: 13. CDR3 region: CSASGGASGATNTGELFL. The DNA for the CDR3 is TGCAGTGCTTCAGGGGGGGCTAGCGGGGCCACGAACACCGGGGAGCTGTTTCTT.

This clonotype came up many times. CDR3 DNA: TGTGCTAGTGGTTTGGGGAGGAATAATGAAAAACTGTTTTTT. Translation: CASGLGRNNEKLFF. The J gene is TRBJ1-4, the V gene TRBV12-5; no reliable D call. CDR3 length: 14 residues. V lost 1 base to trimming and J lost 4 bases, with 7 bases between them. The germline V gene encodes CDR1 LGHNT and CDR2 FRNRAP.

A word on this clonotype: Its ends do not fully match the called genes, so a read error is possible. The DNA for the CDR3 is TGCTGCGTTCGGACGGGGAACTATGGCTACATCTTC. This codes for CCVRTGNYGYIF. V and J are TRBV29-1 and TRBJ1-2; D not certain. This CDR3 spans 12 amino acids. The V gene's germline CDR1 is SQVTM and CDR2 ANQGSEA.

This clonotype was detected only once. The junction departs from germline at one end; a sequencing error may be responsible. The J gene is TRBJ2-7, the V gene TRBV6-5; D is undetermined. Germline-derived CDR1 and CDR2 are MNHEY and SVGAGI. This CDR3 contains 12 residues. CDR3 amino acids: CASSGGSYEQYF. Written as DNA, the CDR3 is TGTGCAAGCAGTGGCGGCTCCTACGAGCAGTACTTC.

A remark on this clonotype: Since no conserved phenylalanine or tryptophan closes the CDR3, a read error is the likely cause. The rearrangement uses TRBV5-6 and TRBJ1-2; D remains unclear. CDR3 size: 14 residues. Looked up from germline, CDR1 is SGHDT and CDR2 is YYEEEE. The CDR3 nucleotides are TGTGCCAGCAGTTTGTGGGGAGTCGAGTATGGTTACACCTCC. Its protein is CASSLWGVEYGYTS.

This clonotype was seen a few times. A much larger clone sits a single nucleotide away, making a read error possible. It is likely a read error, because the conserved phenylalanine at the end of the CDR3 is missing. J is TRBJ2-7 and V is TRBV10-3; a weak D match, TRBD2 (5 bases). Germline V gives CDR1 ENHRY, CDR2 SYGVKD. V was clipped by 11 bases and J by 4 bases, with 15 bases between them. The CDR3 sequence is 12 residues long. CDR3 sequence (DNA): TGTGCCCACGGGAAGTCCCGTTACGAGCAGTACTAC. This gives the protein CAHGKSRYEQYY.

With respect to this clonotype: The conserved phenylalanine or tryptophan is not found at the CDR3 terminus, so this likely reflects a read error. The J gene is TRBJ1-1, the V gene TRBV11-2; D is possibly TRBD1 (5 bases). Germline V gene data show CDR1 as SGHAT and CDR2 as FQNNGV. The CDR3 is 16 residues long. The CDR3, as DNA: TGTGCCAGTAGCTTAGGCTCAAGGGGTAGGAACACTGAAGCTTTCTGT. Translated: CASSLGSRGRNTEAFC.

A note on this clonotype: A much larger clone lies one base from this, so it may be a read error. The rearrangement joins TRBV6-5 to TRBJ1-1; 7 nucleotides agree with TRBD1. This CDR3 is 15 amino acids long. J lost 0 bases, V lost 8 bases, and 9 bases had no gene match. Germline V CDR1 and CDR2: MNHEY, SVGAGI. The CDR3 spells CASGDTGEVNTEAFF. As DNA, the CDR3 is TGTGCCAGCGGGGACACAGGGGAGGTGAACACTGAAGCTTTCTTT.

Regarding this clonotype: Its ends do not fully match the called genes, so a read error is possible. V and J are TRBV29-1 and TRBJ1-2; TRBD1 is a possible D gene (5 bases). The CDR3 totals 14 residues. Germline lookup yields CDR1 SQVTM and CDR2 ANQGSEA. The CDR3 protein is CSVAERGTLYGYIF. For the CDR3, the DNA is TGCAGCGTGGCAGAAAGGGGTACATTATACGGCTACATCTTC.

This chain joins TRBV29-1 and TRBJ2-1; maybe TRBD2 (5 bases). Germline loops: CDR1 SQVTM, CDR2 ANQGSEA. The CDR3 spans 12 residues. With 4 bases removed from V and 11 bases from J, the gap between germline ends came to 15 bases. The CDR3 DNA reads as TGCAGCGTTGGCCACAGTGCGGGCAAGCAGTTCTTC. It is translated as CSVGHSAGKQFF.

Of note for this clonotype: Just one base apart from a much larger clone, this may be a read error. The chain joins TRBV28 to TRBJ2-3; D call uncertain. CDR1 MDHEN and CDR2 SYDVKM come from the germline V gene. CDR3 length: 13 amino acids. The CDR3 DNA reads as TGTGCCAGCACTTTACGGGGCACAGATACGCAGTATTTT. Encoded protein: CASTLRGTDTQYF.

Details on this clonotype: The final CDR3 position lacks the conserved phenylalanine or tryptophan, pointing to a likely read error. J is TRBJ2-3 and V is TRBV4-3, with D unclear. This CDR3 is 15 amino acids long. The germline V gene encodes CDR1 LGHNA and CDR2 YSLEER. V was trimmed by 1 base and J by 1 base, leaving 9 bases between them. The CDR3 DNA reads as TGCGCCAGCAGCCAAGGGCGACTGCGCACAGATACGCAGTATTCG. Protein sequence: CASSQGRLRTDTQYS.

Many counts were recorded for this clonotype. The CDR3 sequence: CASSPGQTYGYTF. The DNA of the CDR3 is TGTGCCAGCAGCCCCGGACAGACGTATGGCTACACCTTC. The chain is built from TRBV5-6 and TRBJ1-2; a weak D match, TRBD1 (6 bases). The length of the CDR3 is 13 residues. V was clipped by 4 bases and J by 5 bases, with 12 bases between them. CDR1 and CDR2 (germline): SGHDT, YYEEEE. Filled out from reference TRBV5-6 and TRBJ1-2, the complete variable domain reads DAGVTQSPTHLIKTRGQQVTLRCSPKSGHDTVSWYQQALGQGPQFIFQYYEEEERQRGNFPDRFSGHQFPNYSSELNVNALLLGDSALYLCASSPGQTYGYTFGSGTRLTVV.

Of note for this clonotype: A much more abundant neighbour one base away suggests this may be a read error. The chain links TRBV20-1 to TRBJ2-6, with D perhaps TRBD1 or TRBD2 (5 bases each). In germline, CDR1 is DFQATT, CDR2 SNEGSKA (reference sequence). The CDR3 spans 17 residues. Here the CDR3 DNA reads TGCAGTGCTACCCGACTTTCAGGGAGCTCTGGGGCCAACGTCATGACTTTC. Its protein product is CSATRLSGSSGANVMTF.